This T cell receptor (beta chain) was profiled in a study of blood T cell repertoires in COVID-19. Study at large: Cohort 3 recovery required two negative PCRs, clearance, or symptom resolution. The study drew acute and convalescent COVID-19 samples from the United States, Italy and Spain. The analysed material was cDNA or gDNA that came from T cells, B-cell-depleted T cells, or PBMCs.

This table comes from immunoSEQ multiplex PCR, and its TCRdb copy is limited to in-frame clones, with some not included. The sample carries hundreds of thousands of clones, around 90% recorded once. Trimming took off 4 bases at V and 0 bases at J, with 9 bases between the two ends. This CDR3 has 15 amino acids. From germline, CDR1 is MNHEY and CDR2 SVGAGI. The chain has TRBV6-5 and TRBJ2-2; weak D call: TRBD1 (5 bases). The sequenced sample was PBMCs or T cells enriched from blood (not recorded which). This sequence originates from a woman between 55 and 75 years old in a cohort exposed to, infected with or recovered from COVID-19 (not recorded which). The CDR3 here is CASSFATANTGELFF. CDR3 DNA sequence: TGTGCCAGCAGTTTTGCGACAGCGAACACCGGGGAGCTGTTTTTT.